This entry lists 32 T cell receptor beta chains sequenced from one sample in a study of blood T cell repertoires in COVID-19. Method: immunoSEQ multiplex PCR; TCRdb's copy keeps in-frame clones and lacks some. The sample has tens of thousands of clones; 87% are singletons. The sample was peripheral blood. All receptors derive from a woman older than 75 with acute or convalescent COVID-19.

V usage is TRBV30 and J usage is TRBJ1-4; D is undetermined. Per the germline V gene, CDR1 is GTSNPN and CDR2 is SVGIG (reference sequence). The length of the CDR3 is 11 residues. V was cut by 7 bases and J by 8 bases, with 11 bases left in between. The CDR3 region has the DNA TGTGCCTTCCACACGTCGGAAAAACTGTTTTTT. It translates to CAFHTSEKLFF.

The sample holds one count of this clone. The chain uses TRBV6-6 and TRBJ2-7; D may be TRBD1 (6 bases). In germline, CDR1 is MNHNY, CDR2 SVGAGI (reference sequence). This CDR3 is 15 amino acids long. V lost 5 bases and J lost 5, with 19 bases in between. CDR3 DNA sequence: TGTGCCAGCAGTGCCCACCAACAGGGCCCCCACGAGCAGTACTTC. Encoded protein: CASSAHQQGPHEQYF.

This clone was seen only a few times. The V gene is TRBV19, the J gene TRBJ2-1; TRBD1 is a possible D gene (6 bases). Looked up from germline, CDR1 is LNHDA and CDR2 is SQIVND (reference sequence). The CDR3 has 15 residues. The V end was cut by 5 bases, the J end by 5 bases, with 16 bases between. In nucleotides, the CDR3 is TGTGCCAGTAGTCCTCGGACAGATCCAAACAATGAGCAGTTCTTC. It codes for CASSPRTDPNNEQFF.

The genes are TRBV6-5 and TRBJ2-7, with D possibly being TRBD1 (5 bases). The CDR3 loop spans 13 amino acids. Germline CDR1 MNHEY, CDR2 SVGAGI. Trimming removed 0 bases at V and 5 bases at J, with 8 bases between. The CDR3 reads CASSYSGQDEQYF. The DNA of the CDR3 is TGTGCCAGCAGTTACTCTGGACAAGACGAGCAGTACTTC.

The chain uses TRBV19 and TRBJ2-7; weak D call: TRBD1 (5 bases). The CDR3 runs 15 residues. Germline CDR1 and CDR2: LNHDA and SQIVND (reference sequence). Between the trimmed V and J ends, which lost 4 bases and 5 bases, there was a span of 18 bases. This CDR3 is CASSTPLPGKDEQYF. The CDR3 region has the DNA TGTGCCAGTAGTACCCCTCTCCCAGGGAAGGACGAGCAGTACTTC.

The chain links TRBV21-1 to TRBJ2-2; TRBD1, the D gene given by the table, was not confirmed from the DNA. TRBV21-1 is a known pseudogene. CDR3 length equals 17 residues. CDR3 sequence (DNA): TGTGCCAGCAGCAAAGACTCGGCCAGGGACATAGGCGGGGAGCTGTTTTTT. Protein: CASSKDSARDIGGELFF.

The V call is TRBV9, the J call TRBJ1-1; D not certain. The ends were cut back, 4 bases at V and 1 base at J, with 14 bases in the middle. Germline V gene lookup returns CDR1 SGDLS and CDR2 YYNGEE. The CDR3 sequence is 15 residues long. The CDR3: CASSQELGSNTEAFF. CDR3 in DNA: TGTGCCAGCAGCCAAGAACTAGGTTCGAACACTGAAGCTTTCTTT.

The gene calls are TRBV9 and TRBJ2-1, with TRBD2 matching 8 bases. Trimming at V came to 0 bases and at J to 6 bases, leaving 2 bases not matched to a gene. CDR3 size: 14 residues. Per the germline V gene, CDR1 is SGDLS and CDR2 is YYNGEE. CDR3 protein: CASSVVSGGNEQFF. The CDR3 nucleotides are TGTGCCAGCAGCGTAGTAAGCGGGGGCAATGAGCAGTTCTTC.

The rearrangement uses TRBV7-9 and TRBJ1-3; D is ambiguous. Germline V lookup: CDR1 SEHNR, CDR2 FQNEAQ (reference sequence). The V end was cut by 1 base, the J end by 0 bases, with 7 bases between. CDR3 size: 15 residues. CDR3 loop: CASSLGGISGNTIYF. DNA for the CDR3: TGTGCCAGCAGCTTAGGCGGCATCTCTGGAAACACCATATATTTT.

The chain employs TRBV5-1 and TRBJ2-4, with a possible D match to TRBD2 (5 bases). Germline V CDR1 and CDR2: SGHRS, YFSETQ. V lost 7 bases and J 0 bases, leaving 17 bases between the germline ends. The CDR3 length is 16 residues. As DNA, the CDR3 is TGCGCCAGCTCCCCCGGACTCCTCATAGCCAAAAACATTCAGTACTTC. As protein: CASSPGLLIAKNIQYF.

The chain uses TRBV4-1 and TRBJ1-2; TRBD1 aligns across 8 bases. CDR3 length: 15 amino acids. Per germline, CDR1 MGHRA and CDR2 YSYEKL. V shed 4 bases and J 7 bases; nucleotides not matched to a gene: 11. CDR3 in DNA: TGCGCCAGCAGCCGGGCGGGACAGGTCTTTCTTGGCTACACCTTC. Amino acids: CASSRAGQVFLGYTF.

The chain links TRBV2 to TRBJ2-5; 12 nucleotides align to TRBD2. V dropped 7 bases and J dropped 7; count of bases not matched to a gene: 1. The CDR3 totals 12 residues. Germline values: CDR1 SNHLY, CDR2 FYNNEI. The DNA for the CDR3 is TGTGCCAGCACTAGCGGGAGGGGGACCCAGTACTTC. Translated, it gives CASTSGRGTQYF.

V gene TRBV7-2 combines with J gene TRBJ2-2; 10 bases agree with TRBD2. J gave up 5 bases and V 2 bases, and 11 bases lay outside the gene matches. This CDR3 contains 18 residues. Germline CDR1 reads SGHTA; CDR2 reads FQGNSA. The chain's CDR3 is CASSLTPASGSWTGELFF. The DNA for the CDR3 is TGTGCCAGCAGCTTAACCCCCGCTAGCGGGAGTTGGACCGGGGAGCTGTTTTTT.

CDR3 sequence (DNA): TGTGCCAGCAGCGTAATTGGAGGTCCAGATACGCAGTATTTT. Translating gives CASSVIGGPDTQYF. The rearrangement uses TRBV9 and TRBJ2-3; perhaps TRBD2 as D (5 bases). Germline V gene data show CDR1 as SGDLS and CDR2 as YYNGEE. CDR3 length: 14 residues. Deletions cut 1 base from V and 4 bases from J, with 10 bases between.

The genes are TRBV4-1 and TRBJ1-2, with 9 bases that match TRBD1. The CDR3 runs to 15 residues. Trimming at V came to 3 bases and at J to 7 bases, leaving 9 bases not matched to a gene. In germline, CDR1 is MGHRA, CDR2 YSYEKL. The CDR3: CASSQAWTGDFGYTF. Written as DNA, the CDR3 is TGCGCCAGCAGCCAGGCCTGGACAGGGGACTTTGGCTACACCTTC.

The chain couples TRBV6-5 to TRBJ2-3, with a weak D call TRBD1 (6 bases). This CDR3 contains 15 residues. CDR1 and CDR2 from the germline V gene are MNHEY and SVGAGI. With 8 bases removed from V and 0 bases from J, the gap between germline ends came to 15 bases. For the CDR3, the DNA is TGTGCCAGCCGGACCGGACAGCTCAGCACAGATACGCAGTATTTT. It translates to CASRTGQLSTDTQYF.

The CDR3 nucleotides are TGCGCCAGCAGCCCATCCTCTGGGGCCAACGTCCTGACTTTC. Protein product: CASSPSSGANVLTF. This sequence joins TRBV5-1 and TRBJ2-6, with D unresolved. V was cut by 4 bases and J by 0 bases, with 5 bases left in between. Germline V CDR1 and CDR2: SGHRS, YFSETQ. The CDR3 is 14 amino acids.

J is TRBJ1-1 and V is TRBV13; no definite D call. The CDR3 totals 15 residues. The V end was cut by 6 bases, the J end by 0 bases, with 14 bases between. Per the germline V gene, CDR1 is PRHDT and CDR2 is FYEKMQ (reference sequence). The CDR3 nucleotides are TGTGCCAGCAGTTTCCCGACGGGGATGAACACTGAAGCTTTCTTT. Its protein is CASSFPTGMNTEAFF.

The rearrangement links TRBV5-5 to TRBJ1-1; 8 bases are a match to TRBD1. CDR1 is SGHKS, CDR2 YYEKEE, per germline (reference sequence). The trim removed 0 bases at V and 3 bases at J, leaving 7 bases unmatched. The CDR3 contains 16 residues. CDR3 protein: CASSLVQGARYTEAFF. The CDR3, as DNA: TGTGCCAGCAGCTTGGTTCAGGGGGCGCGGTACACTGAAGCTTTCTTT.

The chain combines TRBV23-1 with TRBJ2-7, with D perhaps TRBD2 (5 bases). TRBV23-1 is noted as an ORF with a role that remains uncertain. Trimming removed 6 bases at V and 4 bases at J, with 13 bases between. The CDR3 has 13 amino acids. CDR3 nucleotide sequence: TGCGCCAGCAGCGGACTGGGAACATACGAGCAGTACTTC. Translation gives CASSGLGTYEQYF.

In this sample, this clone turned up a few times. The junction does not match germline at one end; this may be a read error. The chain employs TRBV6-2 or TRBV6-3 and TRBJ1-4, with a possible D match to TRBD1 (5 bases). CDR1 and CDR2 from the germline V gene are MNHEY and SVGEGT. This CDR3 has 12 residues. CDR3 region: CASSGTSEKLFF. CDR3 coding DNA: TGTGCCAGCAGCGGGACTAGTGAAAAACTGTTTTTT.

The rearrangement links TRBV12-3 or TRBV12-4 to TRBJ2-7, with a tentative D call TRBD2 (6 bases). This CDR3 region has 13 residues. Trimming cost V 6 bases and J 5 bases, with 14 bases left between them. CDR3 region: CASRPGDLDEQYF. CDR3 nucleotide sequence: TGTGCCAGCAGACCGGGGGATCTGGACGAGCAGTACTTC.

V and J are TRBV29-1 and TRBJ1-6, with no clear D. Germline-derived CDR1 and CDR2 are SQVTM and ANQGSEA. V lost 5 bases and J lost 0, with 14 bases in between. The CDR3 spans 16 residues. The CDR3 coding sequence is TGCAGCGTTCGGACTGAGATTAGCTCCTATAATTCACCCCTCCACTTT. Translated, it gives CSVRTEISSYNSPLHF.

V gene TRBV19 combines with J gene TRBJ2-2; D perhaps matches TRBD2 (5 bases). V was pared by 2 bases and J by 7 bases, with 11 bases between. The CDR3 has 14 residues. CDR1 and CDR2 from the germline V gene are LNHDA and SQIVND (reference sequence). Here the CDR3 reads CASSIKDAGGELFF. In nucleotides, the CDR3 is TGTGCCAGTAGTATAAAGGATGCGGGCGGGGAGCTGTTTTTT.

This chain connects TRBV19 to TRBJ1-5, with D maybe TRBD1 (6 bases). CDR3 length: 15 amino acids. V lost 3 bases, J lost 7 bases, and 16 bases lay in between. Germline V lookup: CDR1 LNHDA, CDR2 SQIVND (reference sequence). This CDR3 reads CASSIYREPRQPQHF. The CDR3 bases are TGTGCCAGTAGTATCTACAGGGAGCCTAGGCAGCCCCAGCATTTT.

The J gene is TRBJ2-1, the V gene TRBV7-8, with TRBD2 matching over 14 bases. CDR1 and CDR2 (germline): SGHVS, FQNEAQ. CDR3 length equals 16 residues. Trimming cost V 5 bases and J 9 bases; bases outside gene matches: 9. The CDR3 loop is CASSIVTSGRAGEQFF. Here the CDR3 DNA reads TGTGCCAGCAGCATAGTGACTAGCGGGAGGGCGGGTGAGCAGTTCTTC.

The chain couples TRBV9 to TRBJ1-1; unclear D gene. The germline V gene has CDR1 SGDLS and CDR2 YYNGEE. Trimming shortened V by 0 bases and J by 3 bases, and 6 bases separated the two germline ends. This CDR3 comprises 13 residues. CDR3 protein: CASSVVDYTEAFF. The CDR3 DNA is TGTGCCAGCAGCGTAGTAGACTACACTGAAGCTTTCTTT.

This chain joins TRBV5-6 and TRBJ2-3, with D perhaps TRBD2 (5 bases). The germline gives CDR1 SGHDT, CDR2 YYEEEE. Trimming stripped 4 bases from V and 6 bases from J, with 15 bases between. The CDR3 has 14 amino acids. The CDR3 sequence is CASSQTTSGDTQYF. CDR3 in DNA: TGTGCCAGCAGCCAGACTACTTCTGGGGATACGCAGTATTTT.

This chain uses TRBV6-1 with TRBJ2-5; the D is unclear. Per germline, CDR1 MNHNS and CDR2 SASEGT. The CDR3 extends over 15 amino acids. V lost 1 base and J 0 bases, leaving 9 bases between the germline ends. In nucleotides, the CDR3 is TGTGCCAGCAGTGAAGACTATTTGTACCAAGAGACCCAGTACTTC. Translating gives CASSEDYLYQETQYF.

This clone was detected only once. The J gene is TRBJ1-6, the V gene TRBV5-1; 11 nucleotides agree with TRBD1. This CDR3 contains 16 residues. Trimming took 0 bases from V and 9 from J; bases not matched to a gene: 5. Germline values: CDR1 SGHRS, CDR2 YFSETQ. DNA of the CDR3: TGCGCCAGCAGCTTGGACGGACAGGGGGCGGGTTCACCCCTCCACTTT. It translates to CASSLDGQGAGSPLHF.

The chain has TRBV11-2 and TRBJ1-2, with TRBD1 matching over 7 bases. CDR3 size: 13 residues. Unmatched junction bases numbered 9, after V lost 6 bases and J lost 8 bases. Germline V gene lookup returns CDR1 SGHAT and CDR2 FQNNGV. The CDR3 nucleotides read TGTGCCAGCAGGGTACTGACAGGGTTCGGCTACACCTTC. Residues: CASRVLTGFGYTF.

The rearrangement links TRBV10-3 to TRBJ2-5; D is possibly TRBD2 (5 bases). This CDR3 is 14 amino acids long. CDR1 ENHRY and CDR2 SYGVKD come from the germline V gene. V was pared by 8 bases and J by 10 bases, with 23 bases between. The CDR3 nucleotides are TGTGCCATCCGTGGATCGGTTCGGGAATCGGGCCAGTACTTC. It yields the protein CAIRGSVRESGQYF.